This TCR beta chain was captured in a study of cytomegalovirus exposure and HLA in healthy donors. Regarding the study as a whole: Most TCR sequences were rare, but some public TCRs occurred in many donors. The tendency of first-cohort TCR clusters to co-occur in the 120 or so validation repertoires was the finding of a later analysis.

Note on this clone: What it binds is not known.

The V end was cut by 0 bases, the J end by 5 bases, with 10 bases between. Germline CDR1 is MGHRA and CDR2 is YSYEKL. This CDR3 has 14 amino acids. Produced via immunoSEQ multiplex PCR; TCRdb's table is partial and in-frame only. In the table there are around 250,000 clones, around 90% of which are singletons. The sequenced sample was PBMCs. The chain has TRBV4-1 and TRBJ2-5; D not certain. The TCR was taken from a woman aged 18 to 35 in good health and CMV-seronegative. CDR3 in amino acids: CASSQDVPPETQYF. DNA of the CDR3: TGCGCCAGCAGCCAAGACGTCCCCCCGGAGACCCAGTACTTC.